This T cell receptor beta chain originates from a study of OX40 agonist ivuxolimab in advanced cancers. The study, taken as a whole, reports: With doses of 0.1 to 3.0 mg/kg, CD4+ and CD8+ blood T cells had undergone clonal expansion by week 6.

This CDR3 region has 17 residues. In germline, CDR1 is MNHNS, CDR2 SASEGT. V was trimmed by 2 bases and J by 3 bases, leaving 17 bases between them. About this clone: Antigen unknown.

Method: immunoSEQ multiplex PCR; TCRdb's copy keeps in-frame clones and lacks some. Found here are 78,000 or so clones, more than 85% of them singletons; the top ten hold about 0.42%. The origin of this receptor is an adult with an advanced solid tumor such as melanoma, head and neck, liver or kidney cancer. The chain has TRBV6-1 and TRBJ1-5; unclear D gene. Sequenced material: CD4+ or CD8+ T cells sorted from blood, taken in a trial of the OX40 agonist ivuxolimab. The CDR3 region is CASSEHRRSVPNQPQHF. CDR3 bases: TGTGCCAGCAGTGAACACCGCCGCTCGGTACCCAATCAGCCCCAGCATTTT.